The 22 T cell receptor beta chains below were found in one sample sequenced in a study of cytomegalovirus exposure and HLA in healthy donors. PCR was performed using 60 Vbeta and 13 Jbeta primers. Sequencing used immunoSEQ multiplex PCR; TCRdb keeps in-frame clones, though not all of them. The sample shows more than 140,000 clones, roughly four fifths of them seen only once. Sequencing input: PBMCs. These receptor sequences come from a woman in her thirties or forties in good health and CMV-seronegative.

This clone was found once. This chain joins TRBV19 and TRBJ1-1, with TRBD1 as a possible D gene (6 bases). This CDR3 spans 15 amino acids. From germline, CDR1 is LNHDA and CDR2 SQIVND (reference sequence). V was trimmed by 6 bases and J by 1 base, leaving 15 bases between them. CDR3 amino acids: CASRDPGERNTEAFF. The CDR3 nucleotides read TGTGCCAGTAGAGACCCAGGGGAGAGGAACACTGAAGCTTTCTTT. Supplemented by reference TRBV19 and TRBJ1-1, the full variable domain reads DGGITQSPKYLFRKEGQNVTLSCEQNLNHDAMYWYRQDPGQGLRLIYYSQIVNDFQKGDIAEGYSVSREKKESFPLTVTSAQKNPTAFYLCASRDPGERNTEAFFGQGTRLTVV.

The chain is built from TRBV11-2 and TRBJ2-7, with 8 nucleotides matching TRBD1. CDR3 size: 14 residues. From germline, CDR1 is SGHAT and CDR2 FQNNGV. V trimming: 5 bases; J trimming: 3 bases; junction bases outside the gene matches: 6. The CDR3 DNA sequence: TGTGCCAGCAGCGTCGAAGGGACAGGCTACGAGCAGTACTTC. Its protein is CASSVEGTGYEQYF.

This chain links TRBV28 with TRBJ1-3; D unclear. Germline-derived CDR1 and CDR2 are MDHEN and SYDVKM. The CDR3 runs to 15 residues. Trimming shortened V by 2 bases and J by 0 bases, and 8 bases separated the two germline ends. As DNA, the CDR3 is TGTGCCAGCAGTTTAGATCTAGGCTCTGGAAACACCATATATTTT. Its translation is CASSLDLGSGNTIYF.

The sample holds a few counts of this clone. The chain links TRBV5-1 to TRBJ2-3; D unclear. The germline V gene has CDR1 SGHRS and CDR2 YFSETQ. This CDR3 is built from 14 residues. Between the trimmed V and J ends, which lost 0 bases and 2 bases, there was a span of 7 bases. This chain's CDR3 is CASSLDRNTDTQYF. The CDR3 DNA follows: TGCGCCAGCAGCTTGGACAGAAACACAGATACGCAGTATTTT.

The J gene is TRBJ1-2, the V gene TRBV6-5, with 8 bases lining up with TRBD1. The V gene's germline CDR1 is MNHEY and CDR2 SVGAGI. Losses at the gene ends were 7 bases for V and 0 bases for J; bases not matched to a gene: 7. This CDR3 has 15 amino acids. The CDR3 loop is CASTQGAGANYGYTF. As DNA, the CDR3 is TGTGCCAGCACGCAGGGGGCTGGGGCTAACTATGGCTACACCTTC.

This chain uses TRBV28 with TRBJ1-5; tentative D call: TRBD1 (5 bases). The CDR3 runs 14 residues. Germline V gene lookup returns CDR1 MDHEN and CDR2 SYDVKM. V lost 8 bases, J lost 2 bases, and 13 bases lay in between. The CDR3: CASGSARGNQPQHF. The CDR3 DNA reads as TGTGCCAGCGGTTCGGCCAGGGGCAATCAGCCCCAGCATTTT.

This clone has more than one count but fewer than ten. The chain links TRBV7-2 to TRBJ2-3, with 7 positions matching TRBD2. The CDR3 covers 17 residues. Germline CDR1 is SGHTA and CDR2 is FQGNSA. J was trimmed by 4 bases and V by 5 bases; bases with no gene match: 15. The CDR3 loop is CASSPLSSGHGSDTQYF. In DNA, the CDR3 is TGTGCCAGCAGCCCACTTTCTAGCGGCCATGGGTCAGATACGCAGTATTTT.

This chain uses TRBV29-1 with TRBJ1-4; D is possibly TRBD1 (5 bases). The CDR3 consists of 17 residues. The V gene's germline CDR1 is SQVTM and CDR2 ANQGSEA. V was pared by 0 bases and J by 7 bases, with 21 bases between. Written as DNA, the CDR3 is TGCAGCGTTGAAGATAGGGAAACCGGACAAGGAAGTGAAAAACTGTTTTTT. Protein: CSVEDRETGQGSEKLFF.

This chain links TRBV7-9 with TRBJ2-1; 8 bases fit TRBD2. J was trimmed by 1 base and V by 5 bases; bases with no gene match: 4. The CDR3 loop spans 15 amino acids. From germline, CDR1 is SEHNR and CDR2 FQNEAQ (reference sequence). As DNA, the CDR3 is TGTGCCAGCAGCACAAGCGGGAGATCCTACAATGAGCAGTTCTTC. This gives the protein CASSTSGRSYNEQFF.

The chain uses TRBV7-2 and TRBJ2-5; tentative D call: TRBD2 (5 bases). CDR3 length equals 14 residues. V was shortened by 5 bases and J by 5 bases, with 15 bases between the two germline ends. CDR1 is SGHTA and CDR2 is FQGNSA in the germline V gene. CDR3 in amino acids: CASSTRGLWETQYF. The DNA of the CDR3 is TGTGCCAGCAGCACTCGAGGGTTATGGGAGACCCAGTACTTC. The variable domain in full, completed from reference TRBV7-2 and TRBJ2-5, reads GAGVSQSPSNKVTEKGKDVELRCDPISGHTALYWYRQSLGQGLEFLIYFQGNSAPDKSGLPSDRFSAERTGGSVSTLTIQRTQQEDSAVYLCASSTRGLWETQYFGPGTRLLVL.

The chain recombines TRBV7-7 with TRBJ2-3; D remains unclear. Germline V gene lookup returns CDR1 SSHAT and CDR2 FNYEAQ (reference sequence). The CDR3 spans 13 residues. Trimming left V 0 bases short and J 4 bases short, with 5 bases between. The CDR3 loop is CASSLATSDTQYF. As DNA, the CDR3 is TGTGCCAGCAGCTTAGCGACTTCAGATACGCAGTATTTT.

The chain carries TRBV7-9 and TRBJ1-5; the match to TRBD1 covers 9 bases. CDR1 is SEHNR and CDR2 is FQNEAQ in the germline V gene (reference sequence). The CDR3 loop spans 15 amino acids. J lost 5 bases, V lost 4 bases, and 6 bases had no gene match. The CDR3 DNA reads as TGTGCCAGCAGCTCAACGACAGGGGGGGATCAGCCCCAGCATTTT. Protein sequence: CASSSTTGGDQPQHF.

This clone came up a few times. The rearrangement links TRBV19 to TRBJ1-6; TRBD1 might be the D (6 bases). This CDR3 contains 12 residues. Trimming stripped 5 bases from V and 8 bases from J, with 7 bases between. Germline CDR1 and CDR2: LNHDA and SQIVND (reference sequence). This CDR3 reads CASSYRDSPLHF. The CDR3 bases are TGTGCCAGTAGTTACAGGGATTCACCCCTCCACTTT.

The CDR3 DNA is TGTGCCAGCGGTTGGGGGGGGGCGAACACTGAAGCTTTCTTT. Encoded protein: CASGWGGANTEAFF. V is TRBV28 and J is TRBJ1-1, with D maybe TRBD1 (6 bases). The CDR3 loop spans 14 amino acids. With 8 bases removed from V and 1 base from J, the gap between germline ends came to 14 bases. Germline V gene sequence: CDR1 MDHEN, CDR2 SYDVKM.

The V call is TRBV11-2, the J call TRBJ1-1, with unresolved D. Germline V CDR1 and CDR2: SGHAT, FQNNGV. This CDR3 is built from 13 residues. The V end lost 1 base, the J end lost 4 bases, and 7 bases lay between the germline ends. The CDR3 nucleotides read TGTGCCAGCAGCTTAGGTTCGGGCACTGAAGCTTTCTTT. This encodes CASSLGSGTEAFF.

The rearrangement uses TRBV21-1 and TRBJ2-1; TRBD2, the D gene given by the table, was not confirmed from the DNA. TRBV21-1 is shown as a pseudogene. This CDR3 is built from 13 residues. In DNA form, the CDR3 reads TGTGCCAGCCCAAGCGGGAGGGTCAATGAGCAGTTCTTC. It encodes CASPSGRVNEQFF.

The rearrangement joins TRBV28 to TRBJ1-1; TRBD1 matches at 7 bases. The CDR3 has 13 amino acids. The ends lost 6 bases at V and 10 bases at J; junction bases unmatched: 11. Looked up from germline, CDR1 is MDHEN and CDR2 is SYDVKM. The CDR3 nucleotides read TGTGCCAGCAGGTATAACAGGGGATTAGGAGCTTTCTTT. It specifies CASRYNRGLGAFF.

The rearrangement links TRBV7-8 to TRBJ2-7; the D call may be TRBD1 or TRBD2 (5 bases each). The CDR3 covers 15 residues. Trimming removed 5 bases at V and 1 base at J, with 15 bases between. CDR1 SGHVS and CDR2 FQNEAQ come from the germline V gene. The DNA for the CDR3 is TGTGCCAGCAGCATAGAGGGGATAAGGTCCTACGAGCAGTACTTC. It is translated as CASSIEGIRSYEQYF.

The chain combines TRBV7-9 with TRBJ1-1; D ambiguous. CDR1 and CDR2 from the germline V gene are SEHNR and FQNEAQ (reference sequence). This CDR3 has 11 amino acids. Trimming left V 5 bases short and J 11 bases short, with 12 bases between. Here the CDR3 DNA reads TGTGCCAGCAGCCCCCGAGACGGGGCTTTCTTT. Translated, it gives CASSPRDGAFF.

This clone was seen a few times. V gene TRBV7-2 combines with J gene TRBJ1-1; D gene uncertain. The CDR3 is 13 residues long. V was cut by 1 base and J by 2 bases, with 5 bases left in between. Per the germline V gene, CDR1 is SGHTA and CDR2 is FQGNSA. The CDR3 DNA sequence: TGTGCCAGCAGCTTAGTCCGTAACACTGAAGCTTTCTTT. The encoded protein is CASSLVRNTEAFF.

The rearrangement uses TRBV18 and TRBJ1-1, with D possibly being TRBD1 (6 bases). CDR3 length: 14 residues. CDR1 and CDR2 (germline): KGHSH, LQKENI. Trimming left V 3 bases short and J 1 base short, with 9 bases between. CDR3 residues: CASSPSGQNTEAFF. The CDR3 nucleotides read TGTGCCAGCTCACCCTCGGGACAGAACACTGAAGCTTTCTTT.

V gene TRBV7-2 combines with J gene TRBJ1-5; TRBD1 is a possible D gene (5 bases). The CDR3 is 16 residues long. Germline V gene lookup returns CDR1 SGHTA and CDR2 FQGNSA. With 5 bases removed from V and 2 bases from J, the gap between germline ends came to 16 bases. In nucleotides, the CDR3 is TGTGCCAGCAGCCGCGAGTGGCAGGGTGGCAATCAGCCCCAGCATTTT. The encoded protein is CASSREWQGGNQPQHF.